This passage covers 30 T cell receptor beta chains from one sample sequenced in a study of T cells in localized non-small cell lung cancer (dated by TCRdb to about 2020). Library creation used the immunoSEQ multiplex PCR assay. TCRdb provides this immuneACCESS table in a form limited to in-frame rearrangements. Some clones are lacking; in checked studies, under half of them reflect an unresolved V gene, and why the rest are absent is not known. Here the sample has over 25,000 clones; about four fifths occur a single time. Together, the top ten hold 16% of the sample. Sequenced material: peripheral blood, taken before any cancer treatment. These receptors came from a male donor older than 55 with stage III squamous cell lung carcinoma.

The chain employs TRBV5-6 and TRBJ1-4; a possible D gene is TRBD1 (6 bases). V was shortened by 4 bases and J by 8 bases, with 24 bases between the two germline ends. Germline V lookup: CDR1 SGHDT, CDR2 YYEEEE. CDR3 size: 17 residues. CDR3 in DNA: TGTGCCAGCAGCGGACGGGACATCCCGAAGAGTAACGAAAAACTGTTTTTT. Amino acids: CASSGRDIPKSNEKLFF.

The gene calls are TRBV30 and TRBJ2-1, with D possibly TRBD2 on 6 matching bases. The V end lost 1 base, the J end lost 7 bases, and 29 bases lay between the germline ends. CDR1 is GTSNPN, CDR2 SVGIG, per germline (reference sequence). The CDR3 is 19 residues long. CDR3 residues: CAWSEGPGHLAGKGNEQFF. The CDR3 region has the DNA TGTGCCTGGAGTGAGGGGCCGGGCCACCTCGCGGGAAAAGGAAATGAGCAGTTCTTC.

The chain has TRBV4-2 and TRBJ2-7; the D is unclear. The CDR3 contains 16 residues. Germline V gives CDR1 LGHNA, CDR2 YNFKEQ. Trimming shortened V by 0 bases and J by 0 bases, and 12 bases separated the two germline ends. The CDR3 region has the DNA TGTGCCAGCAGCCAAGATGTGGCCGTTAGCTCCTACGAGCAGTACTTC. It codes for CASSQDVAVSSYEQYF.

For the CDR3, the DNA is TGCAGCTTCATGAATCCGAACACTGAAGCTTTCTTT. The encoded protein is CSFMNPNTEAFF. This rearrangement joins TRBV29-1 to TRBJ1-1, with D hard to call. V lost 8 bases, J lost 1 base, and 11 bases lay in between. The CDR3 covers 12 residues. Germline V gene lookup returns CDR1 SQVTM and CDR2 ANQGSEA.

This chain uses TRBV2 with TRBJ2-1, with D unclear. There are 16 residues in the CDR3. V gave up 2 bases and J gave up 4 bases, with 15 bases separating them. Per the germline V gene, CDR1 is SNHLY and CDR2 is FYNNEI. The DNA for the CDR3 is TGTGCCAGCAGTGAATTTGGTCTCCTTACGTACAATGAGCAGTTCTTC. Its translation: CASSEFGLLTYNEQFF.

V usage is TRBV19 and J usage is TRBJ1-1; D is perhaps TRBD1 (5 bases). CDR3 length: 16 residues. Germline V gives CDR1 LNHDA, CDR2 SQIVND (reference sequence). The V and J ends lost 3 bases and 1 base respectively, with 15 bases between them. The CDR3 region has the DNA TGTGCCAGTAGTATCCAGGGTGCAGGACCGAACACTGAAGCTTTCTTT. This sequence encodes CASSIQGAGPNTEAFF.

The V and J genes are TRBV7-2 and TRBJ1-2; perhaps TRBD1 as D (5 bases). This CDR3 contains 15 residues. Germline CDR1 and CDR2: SGHTA and FQGNSA. The V gene lost 1 base and the J gene lost 6 bases, with 15 bases spanning the gap. DNA of the CDR3: TGTGCCAGCAGCTTAGACAGGTCAAGGCTAAATGGCTACACCTTC. Protein: CASSLDRSRLNGYTF.

The J gene is TRBJ2-7, the V gene TRBV29-1; no firm D call. The CDR3 spans 14 residues. Trimming took off 2 bases at V and 2 bases at J, with 13 bases between the two ends. The V gene's germline CDR1 is SQVTM and CDR2 ANQGSEA. The CDR3 protein is CSVESFLRPYEQYF. Written as DNA, the CDR3 is TGCAGCGTTGAAAGTTTCCTTCGGCCCTACGAGCAGTACTTC.

This clone was recorded only once. The CDR3 bases are TGTGCCAGCAACCGGGAGCCGGACACCGGGGAGCTGTTTTTT. It translates to CASNREPDTGELFF. The chain uses TRBV7-2 and TRBJ2-2, with D perhaps matching TRBD2 (6 bases). Per germline, CDR1 SGHTA and CDR2 FQGNSA. Trimming cost V 7 bases and J 3 bases, with 12 bases left between them. The CDR3 is 14 amino acids.

The rearrangement joins TRBV29-1 to TRBJ1-4; 9 bases match TRBD1. With V trimmed by 4 bases and J by 3 bases, 6 bases remained unmatched. The CDR3 is 15 residues long. Germline V CDR1 and CDR2: SQVTM, ANQGSEA. For the CDR3, the DNA is TGCAGCGTTGTAGGGACAGGGATTTCTAATGAAAAACTGTTTTTT. This gives the protein CSVVGTGISNEKLFF.

J is TRBJ2-1 and V is TRBV6-5; no firm D call. The germline CDR1 and CDR2 sequences are MNHEY and SVGAGI. Trimming removed 5 bases from V and 3 bases from J, with 11 bases in between. This CDR3 is 14 amino acids long. CDR3 loop: CASSQLPGYNEQFF. DNA of the CDR3: TGTGCCAGCAGTCAGTTACCGGGCTACAATGAGCAGTTCTTC.

By share, this clone counts as medium-sized. The V and J genes are TRBV5-4 and TRBJ2-6; maybe TRBD1 (6 bases). Germline CDR1 reads SGHNT; CDR2 reads YYREEE (reference sequence). V lost 2 bases and J lost 1, with 7 bases in between. The CDR3 loop spans 15 amino acids. CDR3 bases: TGTGCCAGCAGCTTCGGACAGTCTGGGGCCAACGTCCTGACTTTC. It translates to CASSFGQSGANVLTF.

J is TRBJ2-1 and V is TRBV6-5; no firm D call. CDR1 is MNHEY, CDR2 SVGAGI, per germline. This CDR3 has 12 amino acids. Trimming took 2 bases from V and 8 from J, leaving 7 bases between them. The CDR3 nucleotides are TGTGCCAGCAGTTACGTCCGGGATGAGCAGTTCTTC. This encodes CASSYVRDEQFF.

The CDR3 is CASSLGEGTGQPQHF. In DNA form, the CDR3 reads TGTGCCAGCAGCTTAGGTGAAGGGACAGGTCAGCCCCAGCATTTT. This chain connects TRBV13 to TRBJ1-5; TRBD1 matches 8 bases. Per the germline V gene, CDR1 is PRHDT and CDR2 is FYEKMQ (reference sequence). The CDR3 consists of 15 residues. The junction had 4 bases not matched to a gene; V was cut back by 0 bases and J by 6 bases.

As DNA, the CDR3 is TGTGCCAGCAGAGAAAGGACTAGCGGGGCAGATACGCAGTATTTT. Encoded protein: CASRERTSGADTQYF. The V and J genes are TRBV6-1 and TRBJ2-3, with TRBD2 identical over 12 bases. Trimming took 6 bases from V and 4 from J; bases not matched to a gene: 5. Germline V CDR1 and CDR2: MNHNS, SASEGT. The CDR3 runs 15 residues.

J is TRBJ2-7 and V is TRBV9, with a possible D match to TRBD1 (5 bases). The CDR3 has 13 amino acids. Germline V gives CDR1 SGDLS, CDR2 YYNGEE. Deletions cut 4 bases from V and 3 bases from J, with 11 bases between. The CDR3 protein is CASSPPTDYEQYF. The CDR3 nucleotides read TGTGCCAGCAGCCCCCCGACAGACTACGAGCAGTACTTC. The whole variable domain, filled in from reference TRBV9 and TRBJ2-7, reads DSGVTQTPKHLITATGQRVTLRCSPRSGDLSVYWYQQSLDQGLQFLIQYYNGEERAKGNILERFSAQQFPDLHSELNLSSLELGDSALYFCASSPPTDYEQYFGPGTRLTVT.

V gene TRBV5-8 combines with J gene TRBJ1-4, with D tentatively TRBD1 (5 bases). The CDR3 has 15 residues. Germline V gene data show CDR1 as SGHTS and CDR2 as YDEGEE. V lost 4 bases and J 7 bases, leaving 17 bases between the germline ends. The CDR3 DNA reads as TGTGCCAGCAGCCTAGGCCGGGGGGAAAGTGAAAAACTGTTTTTT. This encodes CASSLGRGESEKLFF.

The sample holds one count of this clone. The chain carries TRBV5-1 and TRBJ2-1; 12 positions match TRBD2. The J segment lost 7 bases and the V segment lost 0 bases, leaving 8 bases of the junction unmatched. The CDR3 is 17 amino acids. CDR1 is SGHRS, CDR2 YFSETQ, per germline. This CDR3 reads CASSLAPTSGGGNEQFF. CDR3 DNA sequence: TGCGCCAGCAGCTTGGCCCCGACTAGCGGGGGAGGGAATGAGCAGTTCTTC.

This sequence joins TRBV6-5 and TRBJ2-6, with no clear D. The V end lost 3 bases, the J end lost 4 bases, and 7 bases lay between the germline ends. The CDR3 is 14 residues long. From germline, CDR1 is MNHEY and CDR2 SVGAGI. CDR3 bases: TGTGCCAGCAGTTATGGGGTAGGGGCCAACGTCCTGACTTTC. This gives the protein CASSYGVGANVLTF.

The J gene is TRBJ2-7, the V gene TRBV19; tentatively, D is TRBD1 (5 bases). The germline V gene encodes CDR1 LNHDA and CDR2 SQIVND (reference sequence). Trimming removed 5 bases from V and 0 bases from J, with 11 bases in between. CDR3 length: 14 residues. In nucleotides, the CDR3 is TGTGCCAGTAGTCCGACAGTCCCCTCCTACGAGCAGTACTTC. This encodes CASSPTVPSYEQYF.

V is TRBV5-1 and J is TRBJ1-2; a possible D gene is TRBD1 (6 bases). V dropped 0 bases and J dropped 8 bases, with 20 bases sitting between them. Germline V gene lookup returns CDR1 SGHRS and CDR2 YFSETQ. There are 16 residues in the CDR3. Here the CDR3 reads CASSLDSQGFLGGYTF. The CDR3 nucleotides read TGCGCCAGCAGCTTGGATTCGCAGGGGTTCCTTGGCGGCTACACCTTC.

The rearrangement uses TRBV9 and TRBJ1-1; tentatively, D is TRBD1 (5 bases). V was cut by 4 bases and J by 6 bases, with 16 bases left in between. Germline loops: CDR1 SGDLS, CDR2 YYNGEE. There are 14 residues in the CDR3. CDR3 amino acids: CASSPGMSGAEAFF. The CDR3 nucleotides are TGTGCCAGCAGCCCAGGGATGAGTGGAGCTGAAGCTTTCTTT.

CDR3 in DNA: TGTGCCAGCAGAGAAAGGACAGGGGGGGAAGAGACCCAGTACTTC. This codes for CASRERTGGEETQYF. The V gene is TRBV7-2, the J gene TRBJ2-5, with TRBD1 matching 10 bases. This CDR3 has 15 amino acids. The ends lost 6 bases at V and 3 bases at J; junction bases unmatched: 7. Germline values: CDR1 SGHTA, CDR2 FQGNSA.

V gene TRBV7-8 combines with J gene TRBJ1-6; 7 bases are shared with TRBD1. This CDR3 is 16 amino acids long. Germline-derived CDR1 and CDR2 are SGHVS and FQNEAQ. J lost 5 bases, V lost 1 base, and 5 bases had no gene match. The CDR3 nucleotides read TGTGCCAGCAGCTTAGGATTCACAGGGGATAATTCACCCCTCCACTTT. Protein product: CASSLGFTGDNSPLHF.

This chain joins TRBV9 and TRBJ2-1; 10 positions match TRBD2. V was clipped by 0 bases and J by 0 bases; unmatched bases: 9. Per the germline V gene, CDR1 is SGDLS and CDR2 is YYNGEE. There are 19 residues in the CDR3. CDR3 sequence (DNA): TGTGCCAGCAGCGTAGGATTTAGCGGGGGGTCGAGCTCCTACAATGAGCAGTTCTTC. It specifies CASSVGFSGGSSSYNEQFF.

The chain combines TRBV27 with TRBJ2-1, with D unclear. The CDR3 loop spans 13 amino acids. Per the germline V gene, CDR1 is MNHEY and CDR2 is SMNVEV (reference sequence). The V end lost 7 bases, the J end lost 7 bases, and 14 bases lay between the germline ends. The CDR3 loop reads CASTPMWKNEQFF. The CDR3 region has the DNA TGTGCCAGCACCCCCATGTGGAAGAATGAGCAGTTCTTC.

Here the CDR3 DNA reads TGTGCCAGCTCACCCGAGGGAGACTGGGGGACTGAAGCTTTCTTT. Residues: CASSPEGDWGTEAFF. The rearrangement links TRBV18 to TRBJ1-1, with D possibly being TRBD1 (5 bases). CDR3 length: 15 amino acids. Germline loops: CDR1 KGHSH, CDR2 LQKENI. V was pared by 3 bases and J by 5 bases, with 16 bases between.

This clone was seen once. The chain joins TRBV7-2 to TRBJ2-7; the match to TRBD1 covers 10 bases. Germline V gene lookup returns CDR1 SGHTA and CDR2 FQGNSA. The CDR3 covers 15 residues. Trimming removed 1 base from V and 2 bases from J; junction bases left unmatched: 2. The CDR3 DNA reads TGTGCCAGCAGCTTAGGACAGGGGGCTACCTACGAGCAGTACTTC. Translation: CASSLGQGATYEQYF.

The genes are TRBV7-2 and TRBJ2-2, with TRBD1 as a possible D gene (6 bases). The V end lost 1 base, the J end lost 3 bases, and 15 bases lay between the germline ends. The CDR3 covers 17 residues. Germline V gives CDR1 SGHTA, CDR2 FQGNSA. As DNA, the CDR3 is TGTGCCAGCAGCTTAGTCCTGGGCAGGGGATACACCGGGGAGCTGTTTTTT. It specifies CASSLVLGRGYTGELFF.

V is TRBV7-8 and J is TRBJ2-1, with a possible D match to TRBD1 (6 bases). The CDR3 has 13 amino acids. V was shortened by 5 bases and J by 10 bases, with 15 bases between the two germline ends. CDR1 and CDR2 from the germline V gene are SGHVS and FQNEAQ. Here the CDR3 reads CASSPDRKGEQFF. The CDR3 coding sequence is TGTGCCAGCAGCCCCGACAGGAAAGGGGAGCAGTTCTTC.